What follows is one T cell receptor (beta chain) and its context. Its antigen is not known. At one end, the junction sequence differs from germline, possibly due to a read error. The record originates from a study of T cells after yellow fever vaccination. Findings and caveats of the study: Post-booster reappearance was seen for most primary-vaccination clones (about 96% CD4, about 88% CD8). CD4 and CD8 compartments shared a small share of clonotypes. When the response was secondary, it was weaker but reached its peak faster, day 5 versus 15.

TCR cDNA, made by 5'RACE template switching, carried an added universal primer site and UMIs. From the 5' RACE reads, TCRdb called clonotypes with MiXCR, one entry per CDR3 protein. Among hundreds of thousands of distinct CDR3 sequences, more than 9% were seen once, and the ten largest hold just under 15%. Germline CDR1 reads DFQATT; CDR2 reads SNEGSKA (reference sequence). The CDR3 has 15 amino acids. This receptor was taken from a man younger than 40 who received the YFV17D yellow fever vaccine. The rearrangement links TRBV20-1 to TRBJ2-1; 9 nucleotides line up with TRBD2. The sample consisted of PBMCs, taken on the day of the yellow fever booster vaccination. The CDR3 bases are TGCAGTGCTAGAGAGGCTAGCGGGGTCTACAATCAGCAGTTCTTC. Encoded protein: CSAREASGVYNQQFF.